Below, one T cell receptor (beta chain) is given with its context. The missing CDR3 end, 3 residues past where the read stops, is filled in from the germline J gene. Unstimulated regulatory T cells (CD4+CD25+CD127-), CD4+CD25- non-regulatory cells, CD4 and CD8 cells were FACS-sorted from thawed PBMCs. This sample was taken from a study of Tregs in tolerant kidney transplant recipients. Repertoires were generated with immunoSEQ multiplex PCR, while TCRdb's copy carries only in-frame clones and drops some. The listing contains 31,000 or so clones. This CDR3 has 15 residues. After removal of 5 bases from V and 8 bases from J, the junction contained 12 bases not matched to a gene. The germline V gene encodes CDR1 SGHTA and CDR2 FQGTGA.

This clonotype was obtained from a human donor who received a combined kidney and bone marrow transplant. The sequencing used CD8+ T cells from blood, collected before the transplant. The chain links TRBV7-3 to TRBJ2-1, with TRBD2 identical over 7 bases. The CDR3 here is CASSQTSLGRDEQFF. The DNA read from the CDR3 is TGTGCCAGCAGCCAGACTAGCTTGGGAAGGGATGAG.